The 10 T cell receptor beta chains in this list originate from one sample, sequenced in a study of regulatory T cells in long-lasting Graves disease. Time point denoted: persistent/refractory GD, antithyroid drugs over 5 years with positive TRAb. The authors made the TCR library using RNA they extracted from PBMCs. Building of the TCR beta libraries involved iRepertoire HTBI primers and Arm-PCR of CDR3 regions. Each CDR3 protein is one row after TCRdb ran MiXCR on the multiplex PCR reads. There are approximately 400,000 distinct CDR3 sequences in the sample; roughly 25% occur only once, and 25% to 30% lies in the top ten. Sequencing used peripheral blood mononuclear cells (PBMCs), obtained when the disease was refractory, from a patient treated with antithyroid drugs. The receptors originated from a woman between 40 and 50 years old with Graves disease.

Many counts were recorded for this clonotype. The gene calls are TRBV27 and TRBJ2-2; 9 bases are a match to TRBD2. The CDR3 consists of 14 residues. Germline V gene data show CDR1 as MNHEY and CDR2 as SMNVEV (reference sequence). Trimming removed 5 bases from V and 6 bases from J; junction bases left unmatched: 4. The CDR3: CASSIAGDPGELFF. The CDR3 DNA follows: TGTGCCAGCAGTATAGCGGGAGACCCCGGGGAGCTGTTTTTT.

This clonotype was recorded at least ten times. V usage is TRBV7-2 and J usage is TRBJ2-2; 9 nucleotides agree with TRBD2. The CDR3 is made up of 16 amino acids. The V segment lost 4 bases and the J segment 2 bases; nucleotides outside the gene matches: 5. Germline CDR1 reads SGHTA; CDR2 reads FQGNSA. The CDR3: CASSSVAGVNTGELFF. CDR3 DNA sequence: TGTGCCAGCAGCTCGGTAGCGGGAGTCAACACCGGGGAGCTGTTTTTT.

This clonotype was seen more than once but under ten times. The V call is TRBV29-1, the J call TRBJ2-5; TRBD2 aligns across 7 bases. Losses at the gene ends were 7 bases for V and 1 base for J; bases not matched to a gene: 3. Germline CDR1 reads SQVTM; CDR2 reads ANQGSEA. CDR3 length equals 12 residues. The CDR3 DNA sequence: TGCAGCGGGGGGGGTCTCCAAGAGACCCAGTACTTC. It is translated as CSGGGLQETQYF.

The table lists this clonotype with many counts. The J gene is TRBJ2-2, the V gene TRBV6-2 or TRBV6-3; D is undetermined. The CDR3 runs to 14 residues. The germline gives CDR1 MNHEY, CDR2 SVGEGT. The V end lost 6 bases, the J end lost 2 bases, and 10 bases lay between the germline ends. The CDR3 reads CASSHSLNTGELFF. Here the CDR3 DNA reads TGTGCCAGCAGCCACTCTCTTAACACCGGGGAGCTGTTTTTT.

The V gene is TRBV6-1, the J gene TRBJ2-1; TRBD2 matches 10 bases. The ends lost 5 bases at V and 1 base at J; junction bases unmatched: 11. The CDR3 runs 18 residues. Germline CDR1 is MNHNS and CDR2 is SASEGT. The DNA for the CDR3 is TGTGCCAGCAGTCAGGGGTCTAGCGGGAGCCCTTCCTACAATGAGCAGTTCTTC. Its protein is CASSQGSSGSPSYNEQFF.

The sample holds many counts of this clonotype. The V gene is TRBV7-9, the J gene TRBJ1-4; D is unclear. CDR1 and CDR2 (germline): SEHNR, FQNEAQ (reference sequence). The V gene lost 0 bases and the J gene lost 12 bases, with 5 bases spanning the gap. The CDR3 spans 11 residues. CDR3 nucleotide sequence: TGTGCCAGCAGCTTAGCGAGGGAACTGTTTTTT. It specifies CASSLARELFF.

This clonotype has a handful of counts. This chain uses TRBV6-2 or TRBV6-3 with TRBJ2-2, with TRBD1 as a possible D gene (6 bases). The CDR3 spans 14 residues. CDR1 and CDR2 (germline): MNHEY, SVGEGT. The V gene lost 2 bases and the J gene lost 7 bases, with 11 bases spanning the gap. The CDR3 here is CASSYLGHFGELFF. The CDR3 DNA reads TGTGCCAGCAGTTACCTGGGACATTTCGGGGAGCTGTTTTTT.

There are many counts of this clonotype. V usage is TRBV2 and J usage is TRBJ2-7, with TRBD2 matching 11 bases. The junction had 7 bases not matched to a gene; V was cut back by 6 bases and J by 3 bases. Per germline, CDR1 SNHLY and CDR2 FYNNEI. CDR3 length: 15 amino acids. The CDR3 here is CASRAKTSGNYEQYF. CDR3 in DNA: TGTGCCAGCAGGGCCAAGACTAGCGGGAACTACGAGCAGTACTTC.

On this clonotype itself: Its ends do not fully match the called genes, so a read error is possible. CDR3 protein: CASSFAPREQYF. The CDR3 DNA follows: TGTGCCAGCAGTTTTGCCCCGAGGGAGCAGTACTTC. The chain links TRBV5-1 to TRBJ2-7; D uncertain. This CDR3 has 12 residues. The germline CDR1 and CDR2 sequences are SGHRS and YFSETQ.

V is TRBV6-1 and J is TRBJ1-6; tentative D call: TRBD1 (6 bases). V lost 6 bases and J lost 7, with 13 bases in between. There are 14 residues in the CDR3. The V gene's germline CDR1 is MNHNS and CDR2 SASEGT. CDR3 protein: CASREGDLNSPLHF. CDR3 nucleotide sequence: TGTGCCAGCAGGGAGGGGGACCTAAATTCACCCCTCCACTTT.